This T cell receptor beta chain was sequenced for a study of cytomegalovirus exposure and HLA in healthy donors. This PCR relied on a set of 60 Vbeta primers and 13 Jbeta primers. Methods used by the authors: Some 80 million unique TCR beta chains, roughly 11 million shared, were counted in a later analysis. Data came from immunoSEQ multiplex PCR; TCRdb stores just in-frame clones and leaves some out. That table supplies the V and J calls and clone size; D and trimming were determined from the DNA. The data contain under 150,000 clones, approximately 84% of them singletons. A word on this clone: Its matching antigen is unknown.

The germline V gene encodes CDR1 SGHRS and CDR2 YFSETQ. This CDR3 spans 13 amino acids. V lost 4 bases and J 5 bases, leaving 10 bases between the germline ends. General observations from the study: Based on reports, TCR beta sequences accurately predicted HLA-A and HLA-B alleles for most subjects.

Sequenced: PBMCs. The gene calls are TRBV5-1 and TRBJ2-1, with D perhaps matching TRBD2 (5 bases). The TCR was taken from a boy between 2 and 10 years old in good health and CMV-seronegative. Written as DNA, the CDR3 is TGCGCCAGCAGCCCTTACGGGGACAATGAGCAGTTCTTC. Translation: CASSPYGDNEQFF.